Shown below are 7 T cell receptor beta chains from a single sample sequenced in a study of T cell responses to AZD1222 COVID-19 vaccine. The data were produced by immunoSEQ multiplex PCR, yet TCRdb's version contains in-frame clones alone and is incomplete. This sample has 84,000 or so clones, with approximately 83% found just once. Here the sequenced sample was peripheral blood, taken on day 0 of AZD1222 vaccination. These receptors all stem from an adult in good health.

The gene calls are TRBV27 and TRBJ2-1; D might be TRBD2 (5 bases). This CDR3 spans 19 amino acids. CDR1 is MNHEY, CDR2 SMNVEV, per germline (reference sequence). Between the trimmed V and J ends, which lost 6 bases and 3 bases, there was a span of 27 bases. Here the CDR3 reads CASSRAPTPTSNLYNEQFF. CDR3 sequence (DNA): TGTGCCAGCAGCCGTGCCCCCACTCCCACTAGTAATCTCTACAATGAGCAGTTCTTC.

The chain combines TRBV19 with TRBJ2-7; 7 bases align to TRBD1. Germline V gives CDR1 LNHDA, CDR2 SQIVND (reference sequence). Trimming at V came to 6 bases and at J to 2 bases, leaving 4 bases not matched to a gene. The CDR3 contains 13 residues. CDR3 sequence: CASSRQGAYEQYF. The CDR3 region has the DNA TGTGCCAGTAGCAGGCAGGGGGCCTACGAGCAGTACTTC.

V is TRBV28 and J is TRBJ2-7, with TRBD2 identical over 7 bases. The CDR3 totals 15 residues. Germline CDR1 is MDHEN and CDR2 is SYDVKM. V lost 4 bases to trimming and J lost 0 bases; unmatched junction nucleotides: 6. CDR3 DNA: TGTGCCAGCAGTTCCTTTTGGGAGGGCTCCTACGAGCAGTACTTC. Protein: CASSSFWEGSYEQYF.

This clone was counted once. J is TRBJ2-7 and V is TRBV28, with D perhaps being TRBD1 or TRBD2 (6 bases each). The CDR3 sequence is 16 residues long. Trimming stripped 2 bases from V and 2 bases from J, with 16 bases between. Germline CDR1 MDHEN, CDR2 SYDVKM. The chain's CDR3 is CASSLDFRGGAYEQYF. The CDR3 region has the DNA TGTGCCAGCAGTTTAGATTTCAGGGGAGGCGCCTACGAGCAGTACTTC.

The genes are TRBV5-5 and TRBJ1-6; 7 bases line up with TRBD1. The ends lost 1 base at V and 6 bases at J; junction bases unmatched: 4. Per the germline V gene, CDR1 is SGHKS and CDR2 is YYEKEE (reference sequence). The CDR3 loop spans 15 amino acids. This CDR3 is CASSLQPGGNSPLHF. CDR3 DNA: TGTGCCAGCAGCTTGCAACCAGGGGGTAATTCACCCCTCCACTTT.

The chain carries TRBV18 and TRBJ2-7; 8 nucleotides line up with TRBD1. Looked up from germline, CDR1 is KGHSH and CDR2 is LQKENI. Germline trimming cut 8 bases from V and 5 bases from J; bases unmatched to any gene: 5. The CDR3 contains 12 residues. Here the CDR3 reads CASVDRGNEQYF. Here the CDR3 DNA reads TGTGCCAGCGTAGACAGGGGCAACGAGCAGTACTTC.

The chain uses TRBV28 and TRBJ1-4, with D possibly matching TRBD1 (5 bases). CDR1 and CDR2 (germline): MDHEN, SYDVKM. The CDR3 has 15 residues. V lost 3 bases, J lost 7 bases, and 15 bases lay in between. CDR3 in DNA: TGTGCCAGCAGTTTCCCCACTTATGGGGCTGAAAAACTGTTTTTT. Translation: CASSFPTYGAEKLFF.